A selection of T cell receptor beta chains follows, all from one sample in a study of blood T cell repertoires in COVID-19. Here immunoSEQ multiplex PCR was the method, and the copy in TCRdb shows in-frame clones only, minus some. In the table there are under 250,000 clones, around 83% of which are singletons. Sequences were obtained from peripheral blood. Receptors originate from a woman aged 70-85 years with COVID-19, enrolled during active disease. Each CDR3 is given with its conserved first and last residue. D genes are given only for firm matches. The size field is filled for only some rows; it gives once, few, many or a size class.

j_call v_call clone_size d_call cdr3_nt cdr3_aa
TRBJ1-4 TRBV7-2 NA NA TGTGCCAGCAGCTTAGTGGGCACAACTAATGAAAAACTGTTTTTT CASSLVGTTNEKLFF
TRBJ1-3 TRBV4-1 NA TRBD1 TGCGCCAGTTCGCGGGACAGGGGATCGGGAAACACCATATATTTT CASSRDRGSGNTIYF
TRBJ1-4 TRBV2 NA NA TGTGCCAGCAGTGAGGGAGTCTTAAATGAAAAACTGTTTTTT CASSEGVLNEKLFF
TRBJ2-7 TRBV11-2 NA NA TGTGCCAGCAGCTTACAGGGGCCGTCATCCGAGCAGTACTTC CASSLQGPSSEQYF
TRBJ1-6 TRBV5-5 NA TRBD1 TGTGCCAGCAGCACCCGACAGGGGGCGAATTCACCCCTCCACTTT CASSTRQGANSPLHF
TRBJ1-2 TRBV6-5 NA TRBD1 TGTGCCAGCAGTTACTCAGAGGGACAGGGAAAGGGCTACACCTTC CASSYSEGQGKGYTF
TRBJ1-1 TRBV29-1 NA NA NA CSVEAFFEAFF
TRBJ2-3 TRBV5-1 NA TRBD2 TGCGCCAGCAGCCCCCAGGGACTAGCGGGAGATACGCAGTATTTT CASSPQGLAGDTQYF
TRBJ2-5 TRBV7-8 NA TRBD1 TGTGCCAGCAGCCCAACGGACAGGGGCCAAGAGACCCAGTACTTC CASSPTDRGQETQYF
TRBJ1-1 TRBV3-1/TRBV3-2 NA NA TGTGCCAGCAGCCGCGGACAGCTGAACACTGAAGCTTTCTTT CASSRGQLNTEAFF
TRBJ1-1 TRBV19 NA TRBD1 TGTGCCAGTAGTCCCGGGACAGGGAACACTGAAGCTTTCTTT CASSPGTGNTEAFF
TRBJ1-1 TRBV9 NA TRBD1 TGTGCCAGCAGCATGGGACAGGTTATGAACACTGAAGCTTTCTTT CASSMGQVMNTEAFF
TRBJ1-5 TRBV7-2 NA NA TGTGCCAGCCGTGACCGGGAGGATCAGCCCCAGCATTTT CASRDREDQPQHF
TRBJ2-1 TRBV3-1/TRBV3-2 NA TRBD1 TGTGCCAGCAGCCAAGATCGGACAGGGGAGAATGAGCAGTTCTTC CASSQDRTGENEQFF
TRBJ1-2 TRBV18 NA NA TGTGCCAGCTCACCGCAGAAGCAGGGCCGAGGAGACTATGGCTACACCTTC CASSPQKQGRGDYGYTF
TRBJ1-3 TRBV5-1 NA TRBD1 TGCGCCAGCAGCGTAACAGGGGAATCTGGAAACACCATATATTTT CASSVTGESGNTIYF
TRBJ1-2 TRBV24-1 NA TRBD1 TGTGCCACCAGTGACAATTACAGGGGTGCGGGTGGCTACACCTTC CATSDNYRGAGGYTF
TRBJ2-7 TRBV6-6 NA NA TGTGCCAGCAGTCGGGAGTACGGCTACGAGCAGTACTTC CASSREYGYEQYF
TRBJ2-5 TRBV11-3 NA NA TGTGCCAGCAGCTTTTCCGGGACAAATCTAGAGACCCAGTACTTC CASSFSGTNLETQYF
TRBJ2-5 TRBV28 once NA TGTGCCAGCAGTTTCGGGGAGACCCAGTACTTC CASSFGETQYF
TRBJ2-3 TRBV28 NA TRBD2 TGTGCCAGCAGGGAGGGGACTAGCGGCTACACAGATACGCAGTATTTT CASREGTSGYTDTQYF
TRBJ1-2 TRBV7-2 NA TRBD1 TGTGCCAGCAGCTTCTACACGGACAGGGGGCAGGATGGCTACACCTTC CASSFYTDRGQDGYTF